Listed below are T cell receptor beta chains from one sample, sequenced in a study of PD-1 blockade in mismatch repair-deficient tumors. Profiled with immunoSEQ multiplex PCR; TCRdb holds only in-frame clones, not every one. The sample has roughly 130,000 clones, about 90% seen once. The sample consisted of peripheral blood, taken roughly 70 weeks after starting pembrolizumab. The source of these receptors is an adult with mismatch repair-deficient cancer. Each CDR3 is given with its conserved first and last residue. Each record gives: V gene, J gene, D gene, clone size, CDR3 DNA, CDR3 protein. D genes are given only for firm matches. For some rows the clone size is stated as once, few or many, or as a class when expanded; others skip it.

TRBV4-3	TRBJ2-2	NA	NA	TGCGCCAGCAGCCAAGACTCCCAGGGCGGTTCGAACACCGGGGAGCTGTTTTTT	CASSQDSQGGSNTGELFF
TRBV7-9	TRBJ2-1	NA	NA	TGTGCCAGCAGCTTAATTAGGGGAAGGTCCTACAATGAGCAGTTCTTC	CASSLIRGRSYNEQFF
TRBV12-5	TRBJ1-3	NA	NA	TGTGCTAGTGGTTTGGTCGCAGGCGACTCTGGAAACACCATATATTTT	CASGLVAGDSGNTIYF
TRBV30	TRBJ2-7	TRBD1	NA	TGTGCCTGTCTCGGACAGGGTTTATCCTACGAGCAGTACTTC	CACLGQGLSYEQYF
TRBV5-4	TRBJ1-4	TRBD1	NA	TGTGCCAGCAGCTTGGGGTGGGACAGCCCAAAACTGTTTTTT	CASSLGWDSPKLFF
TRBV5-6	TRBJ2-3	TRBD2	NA	TGTGCCAGCAGCTTGGCTTTGCGGGAGCATGAAGATACGCAGTATTTT	CASSLALREHEDTQYF
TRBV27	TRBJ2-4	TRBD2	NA	TGTGCCAGCAGTGCCGGGACTAGCGGGAAGAACATTCAGTACTTC	CASSAGTSGKNIQYF
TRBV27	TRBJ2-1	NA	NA	TGTGCCAGTGGTCTCGTAGGAGATGAGCAGTTCTTC	CASGLVGDEQFF
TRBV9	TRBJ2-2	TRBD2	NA	TGTGCCAGCAGCGTAGGAGGCGGGAGTGGGTCCGGGGAGCTGTTTTTT	CASSVGGGSGSGELFF
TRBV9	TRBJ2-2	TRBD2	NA	TGTGCCAGCAGCTCCCACGGGACTATCCCCAGCACCGGGGAGCTGTTTTTT	CASSSHGTIPSTGELFF
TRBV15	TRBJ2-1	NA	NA	TGTGCCACCAGCAGAAGAGGGGCTGGGGATGAGCAGTTCTTC	CATSRRGAGDEQFF
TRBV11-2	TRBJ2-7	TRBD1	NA	TGTGCCAGCAGACCGGAGCGGGAACAGGGGGCTCACTACGAGCAGTACTTC	CASRPEREQGAHYEQYF
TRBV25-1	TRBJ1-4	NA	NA	TGTGCCAGCAGTGGAAGAGAAAAACTGTTTTTT	CASSGREKLFF
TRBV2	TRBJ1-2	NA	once	TGTGCCAGTAGGGCAGGCCTTGGGTATGGCTACACCTTC	CASRAGLGYGYTF
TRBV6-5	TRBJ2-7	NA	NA	TGTGCCAGCAGTTACAACCTAGGGGGTCAGCAGTACTTC	CASSYNLGGQQYF
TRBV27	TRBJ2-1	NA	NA	TGTGCCAGCAGTTCACTCCCCGAAAACAATGAGCAGTTCTTC	CASSSLPENNEQFF
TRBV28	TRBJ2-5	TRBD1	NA	TGTGCCAGCAGCAAACGGAGACAGGGGTACCAAGAGACCCAGTACTTC	CASSKRRQGYQETQYF
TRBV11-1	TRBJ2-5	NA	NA	TGTGCCAGCAGCTTAGCCCCAAAACGTGCGGGACGAGAGACCCAGTACTTC	CASSLAPKRAGRETQYF
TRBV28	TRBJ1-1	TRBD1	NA	TGTGCCAGCAGGGGACTAAGTGACAGGGATAACACTGAAGCTTTCTTT	CASRGLSDRDNTEAFF
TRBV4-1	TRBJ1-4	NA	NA	TGCGCCAGCAGCCAAACCCAGGGGTGGGCAGAAAAACTGTTTTTT	CASSQTQGWAEKLFF
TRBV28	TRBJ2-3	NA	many	TGTGCCAGCAGTGTTTCGGCCGACAGCTCCCCAGATACGCAGTATTTT	CASSVSADSSPDTQYF
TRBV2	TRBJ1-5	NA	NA	TGTGCCAGCAGTGAGGAGAGGGTTAGCAATCAGCCCCAGCATTTT	CASSEERVSNQPQHF
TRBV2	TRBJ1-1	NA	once	TGTGCCACCTCCGGCAGGACGGGATACACTGAAGCTTTCTTT	CATSGRTGYTEAFF
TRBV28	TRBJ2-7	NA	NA	TGTGCCAGCAGCCCGGAGTCCCACGAGCAGTACTTC	CASSPESHEQYF
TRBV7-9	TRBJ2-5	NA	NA	TGTGCCAGCAGCTTTCTCAGTTCCCAAGAGACCCAGTACTTC	CASSFLSSQETQYF
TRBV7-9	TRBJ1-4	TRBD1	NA	TGTGCCAGCAGCTTTTCCGTCGACAGGGACGGTGAAAAACTGTTTTTT	CASSFSVDRDGEKLFF
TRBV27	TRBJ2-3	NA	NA	TGTGCCAGCAGTTTAAGTGGGACACCCGCTTTCCTCACAGATACGCAGTATTTT	CASSLSGTPAFLTDTQYF
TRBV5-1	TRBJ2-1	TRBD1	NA	TGCGCCAGCAGCTCGGTATCGGAAGGGACAGGGTTGTTCTTC	CASSSVSEGTGLFF
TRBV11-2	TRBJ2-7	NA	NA	TGTGCCAGCAGCTGGAGGACCCACGAGCAGTACTTC	CASSWRTHEQYF
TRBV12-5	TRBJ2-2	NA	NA	TGTGCTAGTGGTTTACCGCGGTGGGCGAACACCGGGGAGCTGTTTTTT	CASGLPRWANTGELFF
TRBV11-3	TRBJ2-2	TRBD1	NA	TGTGCCAGCAGCTCGACAGGGAAGAACACCGGGGAGCTGTTTTTT	CASSSTGKNTGELFF
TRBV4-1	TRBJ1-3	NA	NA	TGCGCCAGCAGCCAAGTGCATTCCGGATCTGGAAACACCATATATTTT	CASSQVHSGSGNTIYF
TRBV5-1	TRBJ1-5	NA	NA	TGCGCCAGCAGCTTGGCGGGGAATAGCAATCAGCCCCAGCATTTT	CASSLAGNSNQPQHF
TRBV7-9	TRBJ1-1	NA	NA	TGTGCCAGCAGCTTAGCGAAGGGGGCTTTCTTT	CASSLAKGAFF
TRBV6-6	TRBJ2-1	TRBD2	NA	TGTGCCAGCAGGCTAGCGGGAGGGCCCAATGAGCAGTTCTTC	CASRLAGGPNEQFF
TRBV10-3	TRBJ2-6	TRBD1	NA	TGTGCCACCGCGGACAGGGGAGACGTCCTGACTTTC	CATADRGDVLTF
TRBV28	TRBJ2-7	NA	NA	TGTGCCAGCAGACGATCTACGAAACAGTACTTC	CASRRSTKQYF
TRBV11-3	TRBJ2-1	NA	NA	TGTGCCAGCACCTTTCGAGGGGGAGGCAAAAATGAGCAGTTCTTC	CASTFRGGGKNEQFF
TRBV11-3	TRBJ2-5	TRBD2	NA	TGTGCCAGCAGCCGGCCGGGTGGGAGGGAACTAGAGACCCAGTACTTC	CASSRPGGRELETQYF
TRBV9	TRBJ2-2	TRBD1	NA	TGTGCCAGCAGCTTACCGGGACAGACACTGAACACCGGGGAGCTGTTTTTT	CASSLPGQTLNTGELFF
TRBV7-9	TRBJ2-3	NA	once	TGTGCCAGCAGCTTAGGGGGCATGGGCCCAGATACGCAGTATTTT	CASSLGGMGPDTQYF